Listed here are 32 T cell receptor beta chains from one sample, sequenced in a study of T cells in Graves' hyperthyroidism and ophthalmopathy. RNA transcripts were the template for amplifying TCR beta CDR3 regions. An initial round of RT-PCR targeting the TCR CDR3 relied on the HTBI primer set. Using its own MiXCR run on the multiplex PCR reads, TCRdb lists one record per CDR3 protein. The sample includes around 190,000 distinct CDR3 sequences, about a sixth of them seen just once. The specimen was blood. The receptors stem from a woman aged 50 to 60 with Graves' hyperthyroidism.

V gene TRBV4-1 combines with J gene TRBJ2-7; D is uncertain. Germline CDR1 reads MGHRA; CDR2 reads YSYEKL. CDR3 length: 16 residues. Trimming cost V 3 bases and J 0 bases, with 15 bases left between them. The CDR3 here is CASSQVTAGSSYEQYF. DNA of the CDR3: TGCGCCAGCAGCCAGGTCACTGCCGGAAGCTCCTACGAGCAGTACTTC.

This clonotype has more than one count but fewer than ten. The gene calls are TRBV7-2 and TRBJ2-1, with TRBD2 matching over 7 bases. The CDR3 contains 16 residues. J gave up 6 bases and V 3 bases, and 11 bases lay outside the gene matches. Per the germline V gene, CDR1 is SGHTA and CDR2 is FQGNSA. DNA of the CDR3: TGTGCCAGCAGCTTCCGAGTAGCGGGTAGTAGCAATGAGCAGTTCTTC. The encoded protein is CASSFRVAGSSNEQFF.

This clonotype was counted many times. This chain connects TRBV20-1 to TRBJ2-7; TRBD2 matches 16 bases. The CDR3 runs 15 residues. Per the germline V gene, CDR1 is DFQATT and CDR2 is SNEGSKA (reference sequence). Trimming took 3 bases from V and 6 from J; bases not matched to a gene: 5. Here the CDR3 reads CSARGLAGGPVEQYF. CDR3 nucleotides: TGCAGTGCTAGGGGACTAGCGGGAGGGCCAGTCGAGCAGTACTTC.

The sample holds many counts of this clonotype. DNA for the CDR3: TGCAGTGCTAGAGATTATGGGGGTAGCACTGAAGCTTTCTTT. It translates to CSARDYGGSTEAFF. V is TRBV20-1 and J is TRBJ1-1; perhaps TRBD1 as D (5 bases). CDR1 DFQATT and CDR2 SNEGSKA come from the germline V gene (reference sequence). The V end lost 0 bases, the J end lost 4 bases, and 12 bases lay between the germline ends. The CDR3 runs to 14 residues.

J is TRBJ2-4 and V is TRBV30, with D unclear. The V end lost 6 bases, the J end lost 7 bases, and 25 bases lay between the germline ends. The CDR3 consists of 16 residues. From germline, CDR1 is GTSNPN and CDR2 SVGIG (reference sequence). DNA for the CDR3: TGTGCCTGCGGGTATATCCAGTTGGGGTCGAGGAACATTCAGTACTTC. This translates into CACGYIQLGSRNIQYF.

In its sample, this clonotype was seen a few times. The genes are TRBV24-1 and TRBJ2-7; 8 nucleotides agree with TRBD2. CDR3 length: 15 residues. V lost 5 bases to trimming and J lost 3 bases; unmatched junction nucleotides: 8. Germline CDR1 is KGHDR and CDR2 is SFDVKD. CDR3 loop: CATSARTSQGYEQYF. DNA for the CDR3: TGTGCCACCAGTGCTCGGACTAGCCAGGGCTACGAGCAGTACTTC.

This clonotype came up a few times. The chain links TRBV6-1 to TRBJ2-2, with 12 bases identical to TRBD2. The CDR3 totals 16 residues. J was trimmed by 7 bases and V by 6 bases; bases with no gene match: 9. CDR1 is MNHNS and CDR2 is SASEGT in the germline V gene. The CDR3 reads CASSSRLAGVHGELFF. For the CDR3, the DNA is TGTGCCAGCAGCTCCCGACTAGCGGGAGTTCACGGGGAGCTGTTTTTT.

This clonotype showed up just a few times. This chain links TRBV4-2 with TRBJ2-3, with unresolved D. The CDR3 length is 13 residues. The V gene lost 2 bases and the J gene lost 4 bases, with 7 bases spanning the gap. Germline values: CDR1 LGHNA, CDR2 YNFKEQ. The CDR3 DNA follows: TGTGCCAGCAGCCAATACGGTTCAGATACGCAGTATTTT. Residues: CASSQYGSDTQYF.

There are many counts of this clonotype. The rearrangement uses TRBV7-2 and TRBJ2-7, with D maybe TRBD2 (6 bases). The CDR3 consists of 15 residues. Looked up from germline, CDR1 is SGHTA and CDR2 is FQGNSA. The germline V and J ends were trimmed by 6 bases and 2 bases, with 17 bases remaining between them. The CDR3 reads CASSPQSRTTYEQYF. In DNA, the CDR3 is TGTGCCAGCAGTCCCCAGTCTAGGACTACCTACGAGCAGTACTTC.

The genes are TRBV7-9 and TRBJ2-7; 14 bases fit TRBD2. The V gene's germline CDR1 is SEHNR and CDR2 FQNEAQ (reference sequence). V shed 5 bases, J shed 2 bases, and the junction held 14 bases outside the gene matches. The CDR3 contains 19 residues. The CDR3 nucleotides are TGTGCCAGCAGCGCATGGGGACTAGCGGGAGTCTTTTTAGCCTACGAGCAGTACTTC. Its translation is CASSAWGLAGVFLAYEQYF.

This clonotype was counted at least ten times. The genes are TRBV20-1 and TRBJ2-1; 7 bases line up with TRBD2. The CDR3 has 17 amino acids. V was clipped by 5 bases and J by 7 bases; unmatched bases: 20. The germline CDR1 and CDR2 sequences are DFQATT and SNEGSKA (reference sequence). The CDR3 region has the DNA TGCAGTGCTCCTGACCTACTAGCGCTGCGTGGGATGAATGAGCAGTTCTTC. It codes for CSAPDLLALRGMNEQFF.

Ten or more counts support this clonotype. This chain connects TRBV20-1 to TRBJ2-1, with 16 positions matching TRBD2. Germline CDR1 is DFQATT and CDR2 is SNEGSKA (reference sequence). This CDR3 contains 17 residues. Trimming removed 0 bases from V and 7 bases from J; junction bases left unmatched: 6. As DNA, the CDR3 is TGCAGTGCTAGAGATGGGACTAGCGGGAGGGCTGGAAATGAGCAGTTCTTC. Protein product: CSARDGTSGRAGNEQFF.

This clonotype was counted ten times or more. CDR3 region: CAWSVGFDEQYF. The CDR3 DNA sequence: TGTGCCTGGAGTGTGGGTTTCGACGAGCAGTACTTC. The chain uses TRBV30 and TRBJ2-7; D gene ambiguous. The germline V gene has CDR1 GTSNPN and CDR2 SVGIG (reference sequence). This CDR3 has 12 residues. Trimming stripped 0 bases from V and 5 bases from J, with 8 bases between.

This clonotype has ten or more counts. This chain connects TRBV12-5 to TRBJ1-2; D is unresolved. V lost 0 bases and J 0 bases, leaving 11 bases between the germline ends. Germline V CDR1 and CDR2: LGHNT, FRNRAP. CDR3 length: 16 residues. The CDR3 DNA follows: TGTGCTAGTGGTTTGGTACTAGGAACATCTAACTATGGCTACACCTTC. This translates into CASGLVLGTSNYGYTF.

At least ten counts were recorded for this clonotype. The V and J genes are TRBV3-1 and TRBJ2-1, with unresolved D. Trimming cost V 0 bases and J 7 bases, with 7 bases left between them. CDR3 length equals 13 residues. Germline values: CDR1 LGHDT, CDR2 YNNKEL (reference sequence). CDR3 amino acids: CASSQDWENEQFF. The CDR3 nucleotides read TGTGCCAGCAGCCAAGATTGGGAAAATGAGCAGTTCTTC.

The chain combines TRBV5-5 with TRBJ1-5; 9 bases match TRBD1. Germline lookup yields CDR1 SGHKS and CDR2 YYEKEE (reference sequence). With V trimmed by 4 bases and J by 5 bases, 7 bases remained unmatched. CDR3 size: 15 residues. CDR3 DNA: TGTGCCAGCAGCCAAGGACAGGGGAGCGATCAGCCCCAGCATTTT. This codes for CASSQGQGSDQPQHF.

This clonotype showed up many times. This sequence joins TRBV30 and TRBJ1-2, with 8 bases that match TRBD1. The germline V gene has CDR1 GTSNPN and CDR2 SVGIG (reference sequence). V lost 8 bases, J lost 5 bases, and 13 bases stayed unmatched. The CDR3 sequence is 14 residues long. CDR3 nucleotides: TGTGCCCGCGGCGGAGGGACAGGAGCTTATGGCTACACCTTC. Its protein product is CARGGGTGAYGYTF.

The chain employs TRBV28 and TRBJ2-3; D possibly corresponds to TRBD2 (6 bases). With 2 bases removed from V and 2 bases from J, the gap between germline ends came to 11 bases. The germline V gene encodes CDR1 MDHEN and CDR2 SYDVKM. The CDR3 loop spans 15 amino acids. The CDR3 reads CASSLAAGYTDTQYF. Here the CDR3 DNA reads TGTGCCAGCAGTTTAGCGGCGGGGTACACAGATACGCAGTATTTT.

The chain uses TRBV30 and TRBJ2-4; D possibly corresponds to TRBD2 (6 bases). Germline CDR1 and CDR2: GTSNPN and SVGIG (reference sequence). The length of the CDR3 is 16 residues. Trimming took 0 bases from V and 3 from J, leaving 15 bases between them. CDR3 DNA sequence: TGTGCCTGGAGTGTACTTCGGGGGTCTGGCAAAAACATTCAGTACTTC. Translating it yields CAWSVLRGSGKNIQYF.

This clonotype was counted at least ten times. The chain recombines TRBV6-1 with TRBJ2-7; D call uncertain. CDR1 is MNHNS, CDR2 SASEGT, per germline. With 5 bases removed from V and 3 bases from J, the gap between germline ends came to 14 bases. CDR3 length: 14 amino acids. CDR3 nucleotide sequence: TGTGCCAGCAGTACCAATGACAATCACTACGAGCAGTACTTC. The encoded protein is CASSTNDNHYEQYF.

The sample holds a few counts of this clonotype. This chain connects TRBV20-1 to TRBJ2-3; 7 bases are a match to TRBD1. Germline CDR1 reads DFQATT; CDR2 reads SNEGSKA (reference sequence). The CDR3 has 14 amino acids. With 6 bases clipped from V and 4 bases from J, the junction kept 10 bases outside the gene matches. In DNA, the CDR3 is TGCAGTGCCACAGACAGGGATGGGGCAGATACGCAGTATTTT. Protein product: CSATDRDGADTQYF.

This clonotype was recorded at least ten times. The chain employs TRBV20-1 and TRBJ2-3, with 9 nucleotides matching TRBD1. The CDR3 loop spans 15 amino acids. Germline V CDR1 and CDR2: DFQATT, SNEGSKA (reference sequence). The J segment lost 2 bases and the V segment lost 3 bases, leaving 6 bases of the junction unmatched. CDR3 region: CSASRGQGNTDTQYF. CDR3 DNA sequence: TGCAGTGCTAGTAGAGGACAGGGGAACACAGATACGCAGTATTTT.

To note about this clonotype: Given a much more abundant clone one base away, this may be a read error. The J gene is TRBJ2-5, the V gene TRBV20-1; TRBD2 is a possible D gene (5 bases). This CDR3 region has 14 residues. Germline V CDR1 and CDR2: DFQATT, SNEGSKA (reference sequence). CDR3 residues: CSARSERNQETKYF. CDR3 DNA: TGCAGTGCTAGATCGGAGCGGAACCAAGAGACCAAGTACTTC.

The V and J genes are TRBV13 and TRBJ1-2, with 10 nucleotides matching TRBD1. The CDR3 contains 15 residues. V dropped 5 bases and J dropped 6; count of bases not matched to a gene: 9. CDR1 and CDR2 (germline): PRHDT, FYEKMQ (reference sequence). The CDR3 loop reads CASSHRTGGEDGYTF. CDR3 sequence (DNA): TGTGCCAGCAGCCACAGGACAGGGGGTGAGGATGGCTACACCTTC.

The chain links TRBV6-1 to TRBJ2-2, with 13 nucleotides matching TRBD2. Germline V gives CDR1 MNHNS, CDR2 SASEGT. V trimming: 7 bases; J trimming: 7 bases; junction bases outside the gene matches: 12. The CDR3 spans 17 residues. CDR3 sequence reads: CASIWTSGSLGGGELFF. In DNA form, the CDR3 reads TGTGCCAGCATCTGGACTAGCGGGAGTCTCGGCGGCGGGGAGCTGTTTTTT.

The table lists this clonotype with many counts. The V call is TRBV6-1, the J call TRBJ2-1; possibly TRBD2 for D (6 bases). V was trimmed by 5 bases and J by 5 bases, leaving 16 bases between them. Germline loops: CDR1 MNHNS, CDR2 SASEGT. This CDR3 region has 15 residues. The CDR3 here is CASSISGSRNNEQFF. The CDR3, as DNA: TGTGCCAGCAGTATTAGCGGAAGTCGCAACAATGAGCAGTTCTTC.

The chain combines TRBV12-3 or TRBV12-4 with TRBJ2-5, with D perhaps being TRBD1 or TRBD2 (5 bases each). This CDR3 has 14 amino acids. Trimming left V 5 bases short and J 5 bases short, with 15 bases between. CDR3 DNA: TGTGCCAGCAGTATCTGGGGGATCGGCGAGACCCAGTACTTC. It is translated as CASSIWGIGETQYF.

This clonotype was picked up a small number of times. This sequence joins TRBV6-1 and TRBJ1-1; 7 bases map to TRBD1. The length of the CDR3 is 14 residues. V lost 4 bases to trimming and J lost 1 base; unmatched junction nucleotides: 3. In germline, CDR1 is MNHNS, CDR2 SASEGT. CDR3 residues: CASSVRGGNTEAFF. The DNA for the CDR3 is TGTGCCAGCAGTGTCAGGGGGGGGAACACTGAAGCTTTCTTT.

CDR3 amino acids: CASTPYASNEQYF. In nucleotides, the CDR3 is TGTGCCAGCACCCCATATGCTAGCAACGAGCAGTACTTC. The rearrangement links TRBV11-2 to TRBJ2-7; D may be TRBD2 (5 bases). Germline-derived CDR1 and CDR2 are SGHAT and FQNNGV. CDR3 size: 13 residues. With 7 bases removed from V and 5 bases from J, the gap between germline ends came to 15 bases.

Notes on this clonotype: The junction differs from germline at one of its ends, possibly a read error. V gene TRBV29-1 combines with J gene TRBJ2-7; no clear D gene. The germline V gene has CDR1 SQVTM and CDR2 ANQGSEA. This CDR3 has 17 residues. The CDR3 sequence: CSVEDPFGPLALYEQHF. The CDR3 DNA is TGCAGCGTTGAAGATCCGTTCGGCCCACTCGCCCTCTACGAGCAGCACTTC.

This clonotype was seen a handful of times. V is TRBV9 and J is TRBJ1-1; 8 bases map to TRBD1. V was pared by 0 bases and J by 3 bases, with 7 bases of the junction left unmatched. This CDR3 is 16 amino acids long. CDR1 is SGDLS, CDR2 YYNGEE, per germline. The CDR3 protein is CASSVGTGRVDTEAFF. For the CDR3, the DNA is TGTGCCAGCAGCGTAGGGACAGGGAGAGTAGACACTGAAGCTTTCTTT.

Only a few counts were recorded for this clonotype. The chain is built from TRBV29-1 and TRBJ2-2; D gene ambiguous. Trimming cost V 7 bases and J 5 bases, with 14 bases left between them. There are 13 residues in the CDR3. CDR1 and CDR2 from the germline V gene are SQVTM and ANQGSEA. For the CDR3, the DNA is TGCAGCGCCGGACGGAGTGTGACCGGGGAGCTGTTTTTT. It specifies CSAGRSVTGELFF.